Listed here are 2 T cell receptor beta chains from one sample, sequenced in a study of CD8 T cells in Susac syndrome. Random hexamers were used to reverse transcribe roughly 0.45 to 1 ug of RNA. Using its own MiXCR run on the immunoSEQ multiplex PCR reads, TCRdb lists one record per CDR3 protein. The table records some 170,000 distinct CDR3 sequences, 94% of them present only once. The sample was CD4+ T cells from PBMCs. These receptors originate from a human donor with multiple sclerosis.

J is TRBJ2-7 and V is TRBV6-2 or TRBV6-3; 11 nucleotides line up with TRBD1. CDR1 MNHEY and CDR2 SVGEGT come from the germline V gene. V lost 7 bases and J lost 5; bases outside the gene matches: 7. The CDR3 covers 14 residues. The CDR3 region is CASTRTGGFNEQYF. CDR3 DNA: TGTGCCAGCACCCGGACAGGGGGCTTCAACGAGCAGTACTTC.

The chain couples TRBV18 to TRBJ2-1; TRBD2 matches 11 bases. The CDR3 loop spans 15 amino acids. The germline V gene encodes CDR1 KGHSH and CDR2 LQKENI. Trimming took 1 base from V and 5 from J; bases not matched to a gene: 1. As DNA, the CDR3 is TGTGCCAGCTCACCACTAGCGGGAGGGGACAATGAGCAGTTCTTC. Protein: CASSPLAGGDNEQFF.